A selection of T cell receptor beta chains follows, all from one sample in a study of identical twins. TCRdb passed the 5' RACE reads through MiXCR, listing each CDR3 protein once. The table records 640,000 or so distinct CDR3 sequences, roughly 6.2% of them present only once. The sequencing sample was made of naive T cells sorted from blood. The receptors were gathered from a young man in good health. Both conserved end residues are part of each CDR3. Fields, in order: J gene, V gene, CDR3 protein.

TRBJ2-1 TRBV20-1 CSARGSPEGGNEQFF
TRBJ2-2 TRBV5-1 CASSLRTVNGELFF
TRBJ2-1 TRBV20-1 CSASQPRDEQFF
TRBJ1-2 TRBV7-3 CASSLTGTGLRYTF
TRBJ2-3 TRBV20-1 CSARDGTDTQYF
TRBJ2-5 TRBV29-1 CSGEAGVETQYF
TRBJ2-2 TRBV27 CASSLSWRDVRNTGELFF
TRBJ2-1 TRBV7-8 CASSLEGLPSEQFF
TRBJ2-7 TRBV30 CAWSRETGAYEQYF
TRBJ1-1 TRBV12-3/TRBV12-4 CASSSDRVNTEAFF
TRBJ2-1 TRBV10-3 CAIRNDRGGFDEQFF
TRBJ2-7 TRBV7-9 CASSLGVGDEQYF
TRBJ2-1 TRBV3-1 CASSQGLASVGSYNEQFF
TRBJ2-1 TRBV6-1 CASSNTDEYNEQFF
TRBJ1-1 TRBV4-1 CASSQGYRVWSTEAFF
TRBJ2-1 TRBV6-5 CASSYSGLLRNEQFF